Shown below are 26 T cell receptor beta chains from a single sample sequenced in a study of siplizumab effects on memory and regulatory T cells. Libraries were prepared by immunoSEQ multiplex PCR; TCRdb keeps only in-frame clonotypes and omits some of them. The sample comprises around 110,000 clones, around 94% of which are singletons, and roughly 1.5% rests with the top ten. The sequenced material came from non-Treg CD4+ T cells sorted from blood. Receptors originate from a human donor in good health.

The V call is TRBV18, the J call TRBJ2-7; the D is unclear. The CDR3 has 13 amino acids. The V and J ends lost 2 bases and 3 bases respectively, with 8 bases between them. The germline CDR1 and CDR2 sequences are KGHSH and LQKENI. This CDR3 is CASSPREDYEQYF. CDR3 DNA sequence: TGTGCCAGCTCACCAAGGGAAGACTACGAGCAGTACTTC. Looking up the rest from reference TRBV18 and TRBJ2-7 gives the full variable domain: NAGVMQNPRHLVRRRGQEARLRCSPMKGHSHVYWYRQLPEEGLKFMVYLQKENIIDESGMPKERFSAEFPKEGPSILRIQQVVRGDSAAYFCASSPREDYEQYFGPGTRLTVT.

The rearrangement uses TRBV6-1 and TRBJ1-1; D gene ambiguous. Germline assignment: CDR1 MNHNS and CDR2 SASEGT. The length of the CDR3 is 14 residues. V lost 0 bases to trimming and J lost 1 base, with 6 bases between them. The CDR3 sequence: CASSEAQRNTEAFF. The CDR3 nucleotides read TGTGCCAGCAGTGAAGCGCAAAGGAACACTGAAGCTTTCTTT.

The chain recombines TRBV4-1 with TRBJ2-5; D may be TRBD1 (6 bases). V was cut by 2 bases and J by 5 bases, with 12 bases left in between. The germline CDR1 and CDR2 sequences are MGHRA and YSYEKL. There are 14 residues in the CDR3. CDR3: CASSQPGQFETQYF. CDR3 DNA: TGCGCCAGCAGCCAACCCGGACAGTTTGAGACCCAGTACTTC.

The CDR3 nucleotides read TGTGCCACGAGGACCCCGAGCAACGTTGCCGGGGAGCTGTTTTTT. It codes for CATRTPSNVAGELFF. The chain has TRBV10-3 and TRBJ2-2; D gene uncertain. The CDR3 length is 15 residues. The V gene lost 10 bases and the J gene lost 6 bases, with 21 bases spanning the gap. CDR1 is ENHRY and CDR2 is SYGVKD in the germline V gene.

DNA of the CDR3: TGTGCCAGCAGTTTCTCGGCTAACCAAGAGACCCAGTACTTC. Residues: CASSFSANQETQYF. J is TRBJ2-5 and V is TRBV27; no firm D call. The germline V gene has CDR1 MNHEY and CDR2 SMNVEV (reference sequence). V was shortened by 3 bases and J by 0 bases, with 8 bases between the two germline ends. The CDR3 extends over 14 amino acids.

The chain couples TRBV9 to TRBJ2-5, with D perhaps TRBD2 (5 bases). Germline CDR1 and CDR2: SGDLS and YYNGEE. CDR3 length: 15 amino acids. The V and J ends lost 1 base and 1 base respectively, with 11 bases between them. Here the CDR3 DNA reads TGTGCCAGCAGCGTACTGACGGGATTCCAAGAGACCCAGTACTTC. Translation: CASSVLTGFQETQYF.

The V and J genes are TRBV6-1 and TRBJ2-7, with TRBD1 identical over 10 bases. Germline CDR1 MNHNS, CDR2 SASEGT. The V gene end was trimmed by 6 bases and the J gene end by 2 bases; junction bases not matched to a gene: 4. This CDR3 is built from 14 residues. Here the CDR3 reads CASRTGTGAYEQYF. CDR3 nucleotides: TGTGCCAGCAGGACCGGGACAGGGGCCTACGAGCAGTACTTC.

The CDR3 nucleotides are TGTGCCAGCTCACCAAGCGCCGGGACAGGGGCGTCCTACGAGCAGTACTTC. This codes for CASSPSAGTGASYEQYF. V gene TRBV18 combines with J gene TRBJ2-7; 10 positions match TRBD1. The CDR3 has 17 residues. V shed 2 bases and J 1 base; nucleotides not matched to a gene: 8. Per germline, CDR1 KGHSH and CDR2 LQKENI.

The V call is TRBV27, the J call TRBJ1-1, with a weak D call TRBD1 (6 bases). Trimming shortened V by 6 bases and J by 8 bases, and 19 bases separated the two germline ends. Germline V gene data show CDR1 as MNHEY and CDR2 as SMNVEV (reference sequence). The CDR3 has 14 amino acids. The DNA of the CDR3 is TGTGCCAGCAGAACAGGGCCACAGCAGTGGGAAGCTTTCTTT. It specifies CASRTGPQQWEAFF.

The J gene is TRBJ1-4, the V gene TRBV27; D is unresolved. Germline V gene sequence: CDR1 MNHEY, CDR2 SMNVEV (reference sequence). V shed 2 bases and J shed 2 bases, with 9 bases lying between them. The CDR3 has 15 residues. The CDR3 protein is CASSLVLETNEKLFF. The DNA for the CDR3 is TGTGCCAGCAGTTTAGTTTTGGAGACTAATGAAAAACTGTTTTTT.

The gene calls are TRBV10-3 and TRBJ2-5; 7 nucleotides agree with TRBD2. Germline CDR1 reads ENHRY; CDR2 reads SYGVKD. The CDR3 consists of 17 residues. The junction had 13 bases not matched to a gene; V was cut back by 2 bases and J by 4 bases. The CDR3, as DNA: TGTGCCATCAGTGAGGCGAGGAGCGGGGCCCGCAGAGAGACCCAGTACTTC. It is translated as CAISEARSGARRETQYF.

The chain carries TRBV10-3 and TRBJ1-5; D ambiguous. CDR3 length equals 12 residues. Germline CDR1 and CDR2: ENHRY and SYGVKD. V shed 3 bases and J shed 5 bases, with 5 bases lying between them. CDR3 in amino acids: CAISDQDQPQHF. Here the CDR3 DNA reads TGTGCCATCAGTGATCAGGATCAGCCCCAGCATTTT.

The V and J genes are TRBV7-9 and TRBJ1-2, with 7 bases that match TRBD1. CDR1 and CDR2 (germline): SEHNR, FQNEAQ (reference sequence). The CDR3 runs to 16 residues. The junction had 11 bases not matched to a gene; V was cut back by 3 bases and J by 4 bases. CDR3 DNA sequence: TGTGCCAGCAGCTTCGACGCCCTGACAGGGCGCTATGGCTACACCTTC. Its protein product is CASSFDALTGRYGYTF.

The J gene is TRBJ2-3, the V gene TRBV2, with D perhaps TRBD1 (5 bases). The CDR3 loop spans 13 amino acids. CDR1 and CDR2 (germline): SNHLY, FYNNEI. V shed 11 bases and J shed 2 bases, with 14 bases lying between them. The CDR3 protein is CAAAMGLTDTQYF. DNA for the CDR3: TGTGCCGCAGCCATGGGGCTCACAGATACGCAGTATTTT.

V and J are TRBV18 and TRBJ1-1; D is undetermined. Trimming took 2 bases from V and 4 from J, leaving 14 bases between them. The CDR3 extends over 15 amino acids. CDR1 KGHSH and CDR2 LQKENI come from the germline V gene. This CDR3 reads CASSPSWPYTTEAFF. CDR3 nucleotide sequence: TGTGCCAGCTCACCAAGTTGGCCATACACCACTGAAGCTTTCTTT.

CDR3 coding DNA: TGCGCCAGCAGCCAGGACTCCCTGACTGGCTACACCTTC. Its protein product is CASSQDSLTGYTF. V usage is TRBV5-1 and J usage is TRBJ1-2; D is unresolved. This CDR3 has 13 amino acids. Germline assignment: CDR1 SGHRS and CDR2 YFSETQ. V lost 4 bases and J 7 bases, leaving 14 bases between the germline ends.

V usage is TRBV5-6 and J usage is TRBJ2-7; 8 positions match TRBD2. The CDR3 has 15 amino acids. Germline V CDR1 and CDR2: SGHDT, YYEEEE. The J segment lost 2 bases and the V segment lost 0 bases, leaving 4 bases of the junction unmatched. In DNA, the CDR3 is TGTGCCAGCAGCTTGGTCGGGAGGGCCACCTACGAGCAGTACTTC. The encoded protein is CASSLVGRATYEQYF.

As DNA, the CDR3 is TGTGCCAGCAGGTCGGGCCATACGAACACCGGGGAGCTGTTTTTT. Amino acid sequence: CASRSGHTNTGELFF. The gene calls are TRBV7-2 and TRBJ2-2; no clear D. This CDR3 spans 15 amino acids. The germline V gene encodes CDR1 SGHTA and CDR2 FQGNSA. Trimming cost V 6 bases and J 0 bases, with 11 bases left between them.

This chain uses TRBV18 with TRBJ2-2, with D unclear. The CDR3 spans 16 residues. In germline, CDR1 is KGHSH, CDR2 LQKENI. V shed 1 base and J shed 0 bases, with 9 bases lying between them. CDR3 protein: CASSPQETTNTGELFF. The CDR3 nucleotides are TGTGCCAGCTCACCACAAGAGACGACGAACACCGGGGAGCTGTTTTTT. Combining the CDR3 with reference TRBV18 and TRBJ2-2 gives the whole variable domain NAGVMQNPRHLVRRRGQEARLRCSPMKGHSHVYWYRQLPEEGLKFMVYLQKENIIDESGMPKERFSAEFPKEGPSILRIQQVVRGDSAAYFCASSPQETTNTGELFFGEGSRLTVL.

The rearrangement joins TRBV29-1 to TRBJ2-3, with D maybe TRBD2 (8 bases). The CDR3 runs to 15 residues. V gave up 4 bases and J gave up 2 bases, with 16 bases separating them. CDR1 is SQVTM, CDR2 ANQGSEA, per germline. The CDR3 spells CSVAREGATTDTQYF. The CDR3 DNA follows: TGCAGCGTTGCCCGGGAGGGGGCCACCACAGATACGCAGTATTTT.

V and J are TRBV15 and TRBJ2-3; 7 positions match TRBD2. The length of the CDR3 is 13 residues. The germline gives CDR1 LNHNV, CDR2 YYDKDF (reference sequence). The V segment lost 8 bases and the J segment 2 bases; nucleotides outside the gene matches: 4. CDR3 sequence (DNA): TGTGCCACCCGCGGGAGTGTCACAGATACGCAGTATTTT. Amino acid sequence: CATRGSVTDTQYF.

The rearrangement links TRBV2 to TRBJ2-7, with 7 bases fitting TRBD1. CDR1 is SNHLY and CDR2 is FYNNEI in the germline V gene. Trimming at V came to 6 bases and at J to 2 bases, leaving 7 bases not matched to a gene. The CDR3 is made up of 14 amino acids. In nucleotides, the CDR3 is TGTGCCAGCAGAGACCGACAGGGCCCCTACGAGCAGTACTTC. It encodes CASRDRQGPYEQYF.

The chain links TRBV4-2 to TRBJ2-1; no definite D call. The V end lost 5 bases, the J end lost 16 bases, and 30 bases lay between the germline ends. CDR1 is LGHNA, CDR2 YNFKEQ, per germline. This CDR3 region has 16 residues. The CDR3 sequence: CASSFPQTLLGGGGFF. CDR3 in DNA: TGTGCCAGCAGCTTTCCCCAGACACTTCTCGGCGGCGGTGGTTTCTTC.

The chain recombines TRBV5-1 with TRBJ1-4; 7 positions match TRBD1. The junction had 8 bases not matched to a gene; V was cut back by 6 bases and J by 6 bases. There are 14 residues in the CDR3. Germline V gene lookup returns CDR1 SGHRS and CDR2 YFSETQ. The DNA of the CDR3 is TGCGCCAGCAACCTCTTAGGGGGCGATGAAAAACTGTTTTTT. The encoded protein is CASNLLGGDEKLFF.

V gene TRBV2 combines with J gene TRBJ2-3; D ambiguous. V was trimmed by 0 bases and J by 6 bases, leaving 1 base between them. The CDR3 covers 11 residues. The germline V gene encodes CDR1 SNHLY and CDR2 FYNNEI. In DNA form, the CDR3 reads TGTGCCAGCAGTGAAGCGGATACGCAGTATTTT. It is translated as CASSEADTQYF.

The chain links TRBV19 to TRBJ2-5; TRBD2 matches at 10 bases. This CDR3 comprises 15 residues. Germline CDR1 and CDR2: LNHDA and SQIVND (reference sequence). V gave up 4 bases and J gave up 3 bases; unmatched junction bases: 5. The CDR3 reads CASSSRTSGKETQYF. Written as DNA, the CDR3 is TGTGCCAGTAGTAGTAGGACTAGCGGTAAAGAGACCCAGTACTTC.